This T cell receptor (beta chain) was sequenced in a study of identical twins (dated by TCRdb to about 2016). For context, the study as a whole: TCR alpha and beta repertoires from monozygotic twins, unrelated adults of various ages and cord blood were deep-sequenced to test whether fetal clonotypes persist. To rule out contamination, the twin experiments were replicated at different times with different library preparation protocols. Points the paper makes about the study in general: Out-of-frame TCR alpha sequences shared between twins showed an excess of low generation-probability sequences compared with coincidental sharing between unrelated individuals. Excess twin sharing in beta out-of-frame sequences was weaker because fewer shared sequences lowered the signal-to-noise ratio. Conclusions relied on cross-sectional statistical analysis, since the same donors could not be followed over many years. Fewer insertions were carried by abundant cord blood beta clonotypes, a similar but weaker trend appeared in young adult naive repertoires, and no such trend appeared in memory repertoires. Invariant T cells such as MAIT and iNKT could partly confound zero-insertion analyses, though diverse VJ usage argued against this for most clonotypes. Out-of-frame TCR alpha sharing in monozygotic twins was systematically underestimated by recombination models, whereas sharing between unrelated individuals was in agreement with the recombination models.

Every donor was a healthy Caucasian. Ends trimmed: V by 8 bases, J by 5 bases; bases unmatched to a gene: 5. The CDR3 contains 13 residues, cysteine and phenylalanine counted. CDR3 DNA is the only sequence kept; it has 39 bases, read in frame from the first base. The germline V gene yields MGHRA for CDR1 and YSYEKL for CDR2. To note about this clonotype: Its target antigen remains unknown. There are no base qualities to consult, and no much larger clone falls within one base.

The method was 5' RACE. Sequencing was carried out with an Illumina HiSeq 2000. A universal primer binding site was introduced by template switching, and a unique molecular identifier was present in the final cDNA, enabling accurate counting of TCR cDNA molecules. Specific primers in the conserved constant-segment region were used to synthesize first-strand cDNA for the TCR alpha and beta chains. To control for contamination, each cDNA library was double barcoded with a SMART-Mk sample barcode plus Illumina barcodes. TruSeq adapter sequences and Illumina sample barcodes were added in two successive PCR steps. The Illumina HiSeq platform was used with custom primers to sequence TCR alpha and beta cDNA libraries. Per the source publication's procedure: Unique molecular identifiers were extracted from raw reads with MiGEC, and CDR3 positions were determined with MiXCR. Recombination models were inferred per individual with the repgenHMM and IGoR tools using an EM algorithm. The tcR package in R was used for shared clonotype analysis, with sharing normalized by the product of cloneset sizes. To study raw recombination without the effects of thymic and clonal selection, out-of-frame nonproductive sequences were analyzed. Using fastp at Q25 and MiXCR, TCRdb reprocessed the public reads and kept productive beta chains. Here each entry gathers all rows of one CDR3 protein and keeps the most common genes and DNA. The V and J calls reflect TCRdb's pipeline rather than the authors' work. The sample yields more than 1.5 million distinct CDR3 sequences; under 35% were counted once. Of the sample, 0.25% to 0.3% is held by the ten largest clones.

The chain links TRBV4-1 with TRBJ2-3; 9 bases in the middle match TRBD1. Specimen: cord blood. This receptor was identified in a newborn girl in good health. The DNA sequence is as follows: TGCGCCAGCCGGGACAGGGTGAGAGATACGCAGTATTTT. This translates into CASRDRVRDTQYF.